This T cell receptor (beta chain) was sequenced for a study of cytomegalovirus exposure and HLA in healthy donors. Profiling relied on immunoSEQ multiplex PCR, and the TCRdb table lists in-frame clones only, not all of them. The table records some 70,000 clones, over 80% of them present only once. Remarks on this clone: Its antigen is unidentified.

The length of the CDR3 is 15 residues. The V end lost 0 bases, the J end lost 0 bases, and 8 bases lay between the germline ends. From germline, CDR1 is MNHEY and CDR2 SVGAGI. Whole-study findings and limits: Cytomegalovirus-associated status was assigned to 164 TCR beta chains. Specific recognition of CMV antigens was confirmed in vitro for a few chains (all CMV-associated).

The receptor comes from a young man in good health and CMV-seronegative. Sample: PBMCs. This rearrangement joins TRBV6-5 to TRBJ1-1, with D uncertain. CDR3 loop: CASSYSKLLNTEAFF. As DNA, the CDR3 is TGTGCCAGCAGTTACTCGAAGCTACTGAACACTGAAGCTTTCTTT.